Listed here are 25 T cell receptor beta chains from one sample, sequenced in a study. Each CDR3 protein gets one entry after TCRdb re-called the 5' RACE reads with MiXCR. The sample yields 25,000 to 40,000 distinct CDR3 sequences, roughly a quarter seen once. Sequenced material: memory CD4+ T cells sorted from blood. Subset: memory CD4+ T cells, CD4+CD45RO+CD25-. These receptors were obtained from a female donor with breast cancer.

The gene calls are TRBV11-2 and TRBJ2-7; no clear D. CDR1 is SGHAT and CDR2 is FQNNGV in the germline V gene. Trimming stripped 6 bases from V and 1 base from J, with 16 bases between. This CDR3 is 15 amino acids long. The CDR3 reads CASRTLGQASYEQYF. For the CDR3, the DNA is TGTGCCAGCAGGACCTTGGGTCAGGCATCCTACGAGCAGTACTTC.

This clonotype has more than one count but fewer than ten. This chain joins TRBV13 and TRBJ2-5, with 8 nucleotides matching TRBD1. With 2 bases clipped from V and 0 bases from J, the junction kept 2 bases outside the gene matches. In germline, CDR1 is PRHDT, CDR2 FYEKMQ (reference sequence). This CDR3 has 15 residues. CDR3 sequence (DNA): TGTGCCAGCAGCTTACAGGGGGCGGACCAAGAGACCCAGTACTTC. As protein: CASSLQGADQETQYF. The full variable domain, rest sourced from reference TRBV13 and TRBJ2-5, is AAGVIQSPRHLIKEKRETATLKCYPIPRHDTVYWYQQGPGQDPQFLISFYEKMQSDKGSIPDRFSAQQFSDYHSELNMSSLELGDSALYFCASSLQGADQETQYFGPGTRLLVL.

The chain uses TRBV5-5 and TRBJ2-1, with D perhaps TRBD2 (6 bases). This CDR3 contains 17 residues. Germline loops: CDR1 SGHKS, CDR2 YYEKEE (reference sequence). Trimming took off 5 bases at V and 1 base at J, with 19 bases between the two ends. CDR3 region: CASSFERVGGSYNEQFF. The CDR3 bases are TGTGCCAGCAGTTTCGAAAGGGTGGGGGGATCCTACAATGAGCAGTTCTTC.

The V gene is TRBV10-3, the J gene TRBJ2-5; a possible D gene is TRBD1 (6 bases). Germline loops: CDR1 ENHRY, CDR2 SYGVKD. Trimming pared 6 bases from V and 1 base from J, leaving 9 bases between. The CDR3 spans 13 residues. The chain's CDR3 is CAIRADSQETQYF. The CDR3 coding sequence is TGTGCCATCAGGGCGGACAGCCAAGAGACCCAGTACTTC.

This clonotype appeared many times. The chain recombines TRBV28 with TRBJ2-1; D unresolved. The germline gives CDR1 MDHEN, CDR2 SYDVKM. This CDR3 has 13 residues. The V and J ends lost 3 bases and 8 bases respectively, with 11 bases between them. The CDR3 DNA reads TGTGCCAGCAGTTTTATTGTTAAGGATGAGCAGTTCTTC. Translating it yields CASSFIVKDEQFF.

V and J are TRBV27 and TRBJ2-2; D unclear. Germline CDR1 MNHEY, CDR2 SMNVEV (reference sequence). The CDR3 is 11 amino acids. Trimming left V 10 bases short and J 5 bases short, with 8 bases between. CDR3 amino acids: CATGPTGELFF. The DNA of the CDR3 is TGTGCCACCGGCCCAACCGGGGAGCTGTTTTTT.

This clonotype was observed a few times. The V and J genes are TRBV6-5 and TRBJ2-1, with TRBD2 identical over 10 bases. Germline lookup yields CDR1 MNHEY and CDR2 SVGAGI. CDR3 size: 16 residues. With V trimmed by 5 bases and J by 9 bases, 13 bases remained unmatched. The CDR3 DNA reads as TGTGCCAGCAGTAAGAATCTAGCGGGGGTAAGGAGTGAGCAGTTCTTC. As protein: CASSKNLAGVRSEQFF.

The rearrangement joins TRBV20-1 to TRBJ2-5, with 8 positions matching TRBD1. V gave up 6 bases and J gave up 1 base; unmatched junction bases: 13. This CDR3 spans 16 amino acids. Germline CDR1 and CDR2: DFQATT and SNEGSKA (reference sequence). The CDR3 nucleotides read TGCAGTGCCCTCTCACGACAGGGGATAGGCCAAGAGACCCAGTACTTC. Translation: CSALSRQGIGQETQYF.

This clonotype showed up just a few times. The V and J genes are TRBV28 and TRBJ2-3, with D perhaps matching TRBD1 or TRBD2 (6 bases each). V lost 6 bases, J lost 4 bases, and 17 bases lay in between. The CDR3 is made up of 15 amino acids. Germline assignment: CDR1 MDHEN and CDR2 SYDVKM. CDR3 nucleotides: TGTGCCAGCAGCTACAACGGGGGCGTCGCAGATACGCAGTATTTT. Its protein product is CASSYNGGVADTQYF.

At least ten counts were recorded for this clonotype. The V call is TRBV27, the J call TRBJ2-1; D possibly corresponds to TRBD2 (5 bases). This CDR3 has 12 amino acids. Germline-derived CDR1 and CDR2 are MNHEY and SMNVEV (reference sequence). Trimming shortened V by 5 bases and J by 8 bases, and 10 bases separated the two germline ends. CDR3 residues: CASSPGVHEQFF. The CDR3 DNA reads TGTGCCAGCAGTCCCGGGGTCCATGAGCAGTTCTTC.

To note about this clonotype: As the CDR3 is not closed by the conserved phenylalanine or tryptophan, this likely results from a read error. The V and J genes are TRBV10-2 and TRBJ2-1, with TRBD2 identical over 11 bases. V lost 4 bases, J lost 3 bases, and 11 bases stayed unmatched. The germline CDR1 and CDR2 sequences are WSHSY and SAAADI. The CDR3 consists of 18 residues. CDR3 residues: CASSGIGTSGGGYNEQFI. The DNA of the CDR3 is TGCGCCAGCAGTGGTATCGGGACTAGCGGCGGCGGCTACAATGAGCAGTTCATC.

The chain's CDR3 is CASSPGLPFLQETQYF. Here the CDR3 DNA reads TGTGCCAGCAGTCCTGGACTGCCTTTCCTCCAAGAGACCCAGTACTTC. The rearrangement uses TRBV27 and TRBJ2-5; possibly TRBD2 for D (5 bases). Trimming cost V 5 bases and J 1 base, with 17 bases left between them. CDR3 size: 16 residues. Germline V lookup: CDR1 MNHEY, CDR2 SMNVEV (reference sequence).

The sample holds many counts of this clonotype. The V call is TRBV28, the J call TRBJ2-7; the match to TRBD2 covers 8 bases. Trimming cost V 1 base and J 2 bases; bases outside gene matches: 4. There are 15 residues in the CDR3. Germline V gives CDR1 MDHEN, CDR2 SYDVKM. The CDR3 protein is CASSLFTGGAYEQYF. DNA for the CDR3: TGTGCCAGCAGTTTATTCACGGGGGGGGCCTACGAGCAGTACTTC.

The chain couples TRBV7-9 to TRBJ2-2; D may be TRBD1 (6 bases). The CDR3 has 13 residues. The V and J ends lost 6 bases and 6 bases respectively, with 11 bases between them. In germline, CDR1 is SEHNR, CDR2 FQNEAQ (reference sequence). DNA for the CDR3: TGTGCCAGCAGACCAACAGGGTCCGGGGAGCTGTTTTTT. Amino acids: CASRPTGSGELFF. The full variable domain, with the rest looked up from reference TRBV7-9 and TRBJ2-2, is DTGVSQNPRHKITKRGQNVTFRCDPISEHNRLYWYRQTLGQGPEFLTYFQNEAQLEKSRLLSDRFSAERPKGSFSTLEIQRTEQGDSAMYLCASRPTGSGELFFGEGSRLTVL.

This clonotype occurred once. This may stem from a read error, because a much larger clone lies one nucleotide away. This chain joins TRBV7-9 and TRBJ2-1; a possible D gene is TRBD2 (6 bases). V lost 4 bases to trimming and J lost 7 bases, with 17 bases between them. The length of the CDR3 is 15 residues. CDR1 is SEHNR, CDR2 FQNEAQ, per germline (reference sequence). The CDR3 protein is CASSSGGNPDNEQFF. The CDR3 nucleotides read TGTGCCAGCAGCTCAGGAGGGAATCCTGATAATGAGCAGTTCTTC.

This clonotype came up many times. The V gene is TRBV7-8, the J gene TRBJ2-5; 10 bases match TRBD1. The CDR3 extends over 14 amino acids. Unmatched junction bases numbered 5, after V lost 5 bases and J lost 5 bases. CDR1 is SGHVS and CDR2 is FQNEAQ in the germline V gene. In nucleotides, the CDR3 is TGTGCCAGCAGCCACGACAGGGGGCTTGAGACCCAGTACTTC. Its translation: CASSHDRGLETQYF.

This chain uses TRBV7-2 with TRBJ2-7; possibly TRBD2 for D (5 bases). CDR1 and CDR2 (germline): SGHTA, FQGNSA. This CDR3 contains 12 residues. The chain's CDR3 is CASARWSYEQYF. Written as DNA, the CDR3 is TGTGCTAGCGCTCGTTGGTCCTACGAGCAGTACTTC.

This clonotype has just a few counts. The J gene is TRBJ2-3, the V gene TRBV9; D is possibly TRBD1 (6 bases). From germline, CDR1 is SGDLS and CDR2 YYNGEE. The CDR3 extends over 16 amino acids. The V and J ends lost 4 bases and 4 bases respectively, with 19 bases between them. CDR3 loop: CASSFKTGFVADTQYF. The CDR3 DNA reads TGTGCCAGCAGCTTTAAAACAGGGTTCGTGGCAGATACGCAGTATTTT. The full variable domain, in which reference TRBV9 and TRBJ2-3 provide the parts outside the CDR3, is DSGVTQTPKHLITATGQRVTLRCSPRSGDLSVYWYQQSLDQGLQFLIQYYNGEERAKGNILERFSAQQFPDLHSELNLSSLELGDSALYFCASSFKTGFVADTQYFGPGTRLTVL.

This clonotype came up a few times. V gene TRBV27 combines with J gene TRBJ2-7; TRBD1 matches at 9 bases. CDR1 MNHEY and CDR2 SMNVEV come from the germline V gene (reference sequence). The CDR3 spans 14 residues. V shed 6 bases and J 4 bases; nucleotides not matched to a gene: 7. The CDR3 region is CASSAGTGMYEQYF. The CDR3 DNA reads as TGTGCCAGCAGCGCCGGGACAGGGATGTACGAGCAGTACTTC.

This clonotype was recorded many times. The chain is built from TRBV7-3 and TRBJ1-1, with 7 bases fitting TRBD1. Germline V gene lookup returns CDR1 SGHTA and CDR2 FQGTGA. The CDR3 covers 17 residues. The V segment lost 7 bases and the J segment 0 bases; nucleotides outside the gene matches: 14. The CDR3 region is CASTSKTGFDMNTEAFF. DNA for the CDR3: TGTGCCAGCACCTCTAAGACAGGGTTTGATATGAACACTGAAGCTTTCTTT.

As for this clonotype: The junction departs from the called germline gene at one end, perhaps through a read error. The J gene is TRBJ2-1, the V gene TRBV5-1; perhaps D is TRBD1 or TRBD2 (5 bases each). Germline V gives CDR1 SGHRS, CDR2 YFSETQ. CDR3 length: 14 amino acids. This CDR3 reads CASSFSSGPVERFF. In nucleotides, the CDR3 is TGCGCCAGCAGCTTTTCATCGGGGCCCGTAGAGCGGTTCTTC.

This clonotype came up a few times. The chain employs TRBV7-3 and TRBJ2-2; tentative D call: TRBD1 (8 bases). The CDR3 runs 17 residues. Germline-derived CDR1 and CDR2 are SGHTA and FQGTGA. V was clipped by 3 bases and J by 2 bases, with 16 bases between them. CDR3 coding DNA: TGTGCCAGCAGCTTGACGGGGGGACAGGACAACACCGGGGAGCTGTTTTTT. Translating gives CASSLTGGQDNTGELFF.

The V call is TRBV12-3 or TRBV12-4, the J call TRBJ2-7; 11 bases agree with TRBD1. The CDR3 has 15 residues. With V trimmed by 5 bases and J by 0 bases, 3 bases remained unmatched. The CDR3: CASSGTGGSSYEQYF. The CDR3 DNA follows: TGTGCCAGCAGTGGGACAGGGGGTAGCTCCTACGAGCAGTACTTC.

Many counts were recorded for this clonotype. This chain uses TRBV7-8 with TRBJ2-5; D possibly corresponds to TRBD2 (6 bases). Trimming took off 5 bases at V and 5 bases at J, with 15 bases between the two ends. CDR3 length equals 14 residues. Germline V gene data show CDR1 as SGHVS and CDR2 as FQNEAQ. DNA for the CDR3: TGTGCCAGCAGCCAACCCGGGGGTCGGGAGACCCAGTACTTC. Its translation is CASSQPGGRETQYF.

There are many counts of this clonotype. The chain's CDR3 is CASSFSQSTDTQYF. The CDR3 DNA follows: TGCGCCAGCAGCTTTTCACAGAGCACAGATACGCAGTATTTT. The chain carries TRBV5-1 and TRBJ2-3; no clear D. Looked up from germline, CDR1 is SGHRS and CDR2 is YFSETQ. The V gene lost 2 bases and the J gene lost 0 bases, with 7 bases spanning the gap. This CDR3 has 14 residues.